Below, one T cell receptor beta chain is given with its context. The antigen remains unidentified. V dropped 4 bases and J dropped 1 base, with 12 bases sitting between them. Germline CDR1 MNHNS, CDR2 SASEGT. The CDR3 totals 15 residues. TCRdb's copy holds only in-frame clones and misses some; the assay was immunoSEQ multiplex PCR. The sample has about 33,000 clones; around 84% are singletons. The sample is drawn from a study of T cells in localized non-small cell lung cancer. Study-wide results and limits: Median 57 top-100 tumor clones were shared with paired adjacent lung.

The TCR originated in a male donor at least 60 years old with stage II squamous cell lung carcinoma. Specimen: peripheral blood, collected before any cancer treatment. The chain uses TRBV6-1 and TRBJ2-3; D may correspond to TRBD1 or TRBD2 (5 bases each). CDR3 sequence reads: CASSGRGRGTDTQYF. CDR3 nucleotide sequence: TGTGCCAGCAGTGGTCGGGGCAGGGGCACAGATACGCAGTATTTT.